This entry lists 21 T cell receptor beta chains sequenced from one sample in a study of T-cell memory formation after mild COVID-19. A single record per CDR3 protein comes from TCRdb applying MiXCR to the 5' RACE reads. The sample consists of 300,000 to 350,000 distinct CDR3 sequences, approximately 19% of them appearing once. Sample: PBMCs or a T cell subset sorted from them (not recorded which). These receptors were collected from a man between 18 and 35 years old who had mild COVID-19 (a few samples of this study predate the infection). Cell type and time point are not known.

This clonotype was counted only a few times. V is TRBV28 and J is TRBJ2-7, with D possibly TRBD2 on 5 matching bases. Germline values: CDR1 MDHEN, CDR2 SYDVKM. V was shortened by 2 bases and J by 0 bases, with 8 bases between the two germline ends. The CDR3 extends over 14 amino acids. The CDR3, as DNA: TGTGCCAGCAGTTTACGGGGAACCTCCTACGAGCAGTACGTC. Translating it yields CASSLRGTSYEQYV.

This clonotype appeared many times. This rearrangement joins TRBV5-1 to TRBJ2-3; possibly TRBD2 for D (6 bases). CDR1 and CDR2 from the germline V gene are SGHRS and YFSETQ. With 7 bases removed from V and 2 bases from J, the gap between germline ends came to 14 bases. The CDR3 consists of 14 residues. CDR3 DNA: TGCGCCAGCGGATCTAGCGACCTCACAGATACGCAGTATTTT. This encodes CASGSSDLTDTQYF. The whole variable domain, filled in from reference TRBV5-1 and TRBJ2-3, reads KAGVTQTPRYLIKTRGQQVTLSCSPISGHRSVSWYQQTPGQGLQFLFEYFSETQRNKGNFPGRFSGRQFSNSRSEMNVSTLELGDSALYLCASGSSDLTDTQYFGPGTRLTVL.

Only one count was recorded for this clonotype. The genes are TRBV6-6 and TRBJ2-1, with TRBD2 matching over 12 bases. Germline CDR1 reads MNHNY; CDR2 reads SVGAGI (reference sequence). V lost 6 bases to trimming and J lost 9 bases; unmatched junction nucleotides: 9. The CDR3 contains 15 residues. The CDR3 spells CASSRPSGGASEQFF. As DNA, the CDR3 is TGTGCCAGCAGCCGTCCTAGCGGGGGGGCCAGTGAGCAGTTCTTC.

Only a few counts were recorded for this clonotype. J is TRBJ1-2 and V is TRBV29-1; no firm D call. The CDR3 is 13 amino acids. Per germline, CDR1 SQVTM and CDR2 ANQGSEA. The V gene lost 0 bases and the J gene lost 5 bases, with 10 bases spanning the gap. The CDR3 nucleotides read TGCAGCGTTGAAGATCGGAGGCCGTATGGCTACACCTTC. Residues: CSVEDRRPYGYTF.

This clonotype has more than one count but fewer than ten. V usage is TRBV10-3 and J usage is TRBJ2-7; 7 bases are shared with TRBD1. CDR1 and CDR2 (germline): ENHRY, SYGVKD. V gave up 3 bases and J gave up 6 bases; unmatched junction bases: 5. The CDR3 is made up of 13 amino acids. Here the CDR3 reads CAISDLTGCEQYV. Written as DNA, the CDR3 is TGTGCCATCAGTGACCTGACAGGGTGCGAGCAGTACGTC.

V is TRBV4-2 and J is TRBJ2-5, with 12 bases fitting TRBD2. Unmatched junction bases numbered 8, after V lost 3 bases and J lost 6 bases. Germline CDR1 is LGHNA and CDR2 is YNFKEQ. The CDR3 length is 16 residues. The CDR3 nucleotides read TGTGCCAGCAGCCAGGACCCTAGCGGGGGGGCAAAGACCCAGTACTTC. It encodes CASSQDPSGGAKTQYF.

This sequence joins TRBV29-1 and TRBJ2-4; 7 bases align to TRBD1. Germline V lookup: CDR1 SQVTM, CDR2 ANQGSEA. Unmatched junction bases numbered 5, after V lost 7 bases and J lost 8 bases. This CDR3 has 11 residues. The CDR3 protein is CSERTGDIQYF. Here the CDR3 DNA reads TGCAGCGAGAGGACAGGTGACATTCAGTACTTC.

The sample holds a few counts of this clonotype. The V call is TRBV6-5, the J call TRBJ1-1; 7 positions match TRBD1. J was trimmed by 2 bases and V by 2 bases; bases with no gene match: 5. The length of the CDR3 is 15 residues. CDR1 and CDR2 (germline): MNHEY, SVGAGI. The CDR3 DNA reads as TGTGCCAGCAGTTACCCCGGACAGGTCAACACTGAAGCTTTCTTT. Its translation: CASSYPGQVNTEAFF.

V is TRBV12-3 or TRBV12-4 and J is TRBJ1-1; D might be TRBD1 (5 bases). The CDR3 runs to 14 residues. V lost 2 bases and J 3 bases, leaving 10 bases between the germline ends. CDR3 sequence (DNA): TGTGCCAGCAGTTTAATCGGGGGGTACACTGAAGCTTTCTTT. As protein: CASSLIGGYTEAFF.

The V and J genes are TRBV4-3 and TRBJ2-2; D could derive from TRBD1 or TRBD2 (5 bases each). Trimming took 5 bases from V and 0 from J, leaving 10 bases between them. This CDR3 comprises 15 residues. Germline V gene lookup returns CDR1 LGHNA and CDR2 YSLEER. The CDR3 sequence is CASSGGITNTGELFF. As DNA, the CDR3 is TGCGCCAGCAGCGGGGGAATCACGAACACCGGGGAGCTGTTTTTT.

V usage is TRBV9 and J usage is TRBJ2-4, with 7 nucleotides matching TRBD1. This CDR3 spans 16 amino acids. With 4 bases clipped from V and 0 bases from J, the junction kept 7 bases outside the gene matches. The germline V gene encodes CDR1 SGDLS and CDR2 YYNGEE. The CDR3, as DNA: TGTGCCAGCAGCCCCGGGACAGCTGTAGCCAAAAACATTCAGTACTTC. Protein sequence: CASSPGTAVAKNIQYF.

This clonotype was seen a few times. The genes are TRBV28 and TRBJ2-1; unclear D gene. Germline V lookup: CDR1 MDHEN, CDR2 SYDVKM. Trimming took off 5 bases at V and 5 bases at J, with 16 bases between the two ends. The CDR3 sequence is 15 residues long. CDR3 region: CASSPTRTVDNEQFF. Here the CDR3 DNA reads TGTGCCAGCAGTCCTACCCGGACGGTAGACAATGAGCAGTTCTTC.

The J gene is TRBJ1-6, the V gene TRBV12-3 or TRBV12-4; no reliable D call. V lost 8 bases to trimming and J lost 1 base, with 6 bases between them. The CDR3 consists of 13 residues. CDR3 loop: CASSWSYNSPLHF. CDR3 bases: TGTGCCAGCTCTTGGTCCTATAATTCACCCCTCCACTTT.

This clonotype was observed a few times. The J gene is TRBJ2-3, the V gene TRBV24-1, with unresolved D. This CDR3 comprises 14 residues. CDR1 and CDR2 (germline): KGHDR, SFDVKD. V lost 7 bases, J lost 1 base, and 11 bases lay in between. The CDR3 bases are TGTGCCACCAGCCGGTCCCTGGGCACAGATACGCAGTATTTT. Its protein is CATSRSLGTDTQYF.

This clonotype was counted between two and nine times. The CDR3 protein is CSGLRANEQFF. CDR3 DNA: TGCAGTGGTCTTCGGGCCAATGAGCAGTTCTTC. J is TRBJ2-1 and V is TRBV20-1, with unresolved D. This CDR3 comprises 11 residues. V was cut by 7 bases and J by 6 bases, with 10 bases left in between. Germline CDR1 and CDR2: DFQATT and SNEGSKA (reference sequence).

CDR3 nucleotide sequence: TGTGCCAGCAGCTTAGCAGGGGAGCGCGAAAAACTGTTTTTT. It specifies CASSLAGEREKLFF. This chain joins TRBV7-9 and TRBJ1-4; tentative D call: TRBD1 (5 bases). CDR1 is SEHNR and CDR2 is FQNEAQ in the germline V gene (reference sequence). The CDR3 runs 14 residues. V shed 0 bases and J shed 8 bases, with 10 bases lying between them.

V usage is TRBV6-5 and J usage is TRBJ2-1, with no clear D. This CDR3 is 11 amino acids long. The germline V gene has CDR1 MNHEY and CDR2 SVGAGI. The V end was cut by 10 bases, the J end by 8 bases, with 12 bases between. The CDR3 loop reads CATEDGYEQFF. In DNA, the CDR3 is TGTGCCACCGAGGACGGTTATGAGCAGTTCTTC.

The V call is TRBV3-1, the J call TRBJ2-3; D gene uncertain. Per germline, CDR1 LGHDT and CDR2 YNNKEL (reference sequence). The CDR3 totals 16 residues. Trimming pared 2 bases from V and 2 bases from J, leaving 14 bases between. This chain's CDR3 is CASSQSAMRITDTQYF. Written as DNA, the CDR3 is TGTGCCAGCAGCCAATCCGCTATGCGGATCACAGATACGCAGTATTTT.

This clonotype was counted only a few times. The rearrangement joins TRBV5-6 to TRBJ2-7; TRBD1 aligns across 8 bases. This CDR3 region has 14 residues. Germline V gene lookup returns CDR1 SGHDT and CDR2 YYEEEE. The CDR3 region has the DNA TGTGCCATCAGCAGGGGGCGAAGAGGTCACGAGCAGTACGTC. This encodes CAISRGRRGHEQYV.

The chain carries TRBV14 and TRBJ2-7; the D gene is possibly TRBD1 (6 bases). V was trimmed by 8 bases and J by 2 bases, leaving 13 bases between them. The CDR3 runs to 13 residues. Germline V gene sequence: CDR1 SGHDN, CDR2 FVKESK. The CDR3 here is CASGLGQTYEQYF. The CDR3 DNA sequence: TGTGCCAGCGGACTGGGACAAACCTACGAGCAGTACTTC.

There are a few counts of this clonotype. This chain connects TRBV5-8 to TRBJ1-5, with D possibly being TRBD1 (5 bases). Germline V CDR1 and CDR2: SGHTS, YDEGEE. Trimming left V 0 bases short and J 0 bases short, with 10 bases between. This CDR3 spans 16 amino acids. For the CDR3, the DNA is TGTGCCAGCAGCTTGGTAGGGACGTATAGCAATCAGCCCCAGCATTTT. Translation: CASSLVGTYSNQPQHF.